What follows is one T cell receptor beta chain and its context. Antigen specificity is unknown. Per germline, CDR1 SGHRS and CDR2 YFSETQ. V lost 2 bases and J lost 9, with 11 bases in between. The CDR3 totals 13 residues. These data belong to a study of T cells in localized non-small cell lung cancer. Study-wide points: Sequencing covered just one tumor region, so heterogeneity cannot be ruled out. Prolonged overall survival went with higher T cell density in the blood. Tumor showed lower T cell clonality than uninvolved adjacent lung, where it was highest. There were a median 57 of the top 100 tumor clones appearing in adjacent lung.

Clones were sequenced by immunoSEQ multiplex PCR, and TCRdb holds only the in-frame ones, with some missing. There are some 130,000 clones in the sample; 80% to 90% occur only once, and 1.7% lies in the top ten. V gene TRBV5-1 combines with J gene TRBJ1-4; D remains ambiguous. The clonotype comes from a female donor older than 55 with stage I lung adenocarcinoma. Sample: peripheral blood, taken before any cancer treatment. In DNA form, the CDR3 reads TGCGCCAGCAGCTTCGAGGGCGTTCAAAAACTGTTTTTT. Amino acids: CASSFEGVQKLFF.